This record covers a single T cell receptor beta chain. Antigen unknown. Donors consisted of healthy bone marrow donors. The PCR ran on 60 Vbeta and 13 Jbeta primers. Generated by immunoSEQ multiplex PCR, the TCRdb table keeps only in-frame clones and is missing some. The listing contains around 130,000 clones. The data were obtained in a study of cytomegalovirus exposure and HLA in healthy donors. The CDR3 runs to 16 residues. V gave up 5 bases and J gave up 2 bases; unmatched junction bases: 4. Germline V gene sequence: CDR1 SGHTA, CDR2 FQGTGA. General study results and limits: Later on, an analysis found that several of the most significant clusters appeared to be linked to common viral pathogens, which included parvovirus B19.

The sample taken for sequencing was PBMCs. The chain has TRBV7-3 and TRBJ2-1; 12 nucleotides align to TRBD2. This clonotype was obtained from a woman in her fifties or sixties in good health and CMV-seronegative. In DNA, the CDR3 is TGTGCCAGCAGCCCTCCTAGCGGGGGGGCCTACAATGAGCAGTTCTTC. Residues: CASSPPSGGAYNEQFF.